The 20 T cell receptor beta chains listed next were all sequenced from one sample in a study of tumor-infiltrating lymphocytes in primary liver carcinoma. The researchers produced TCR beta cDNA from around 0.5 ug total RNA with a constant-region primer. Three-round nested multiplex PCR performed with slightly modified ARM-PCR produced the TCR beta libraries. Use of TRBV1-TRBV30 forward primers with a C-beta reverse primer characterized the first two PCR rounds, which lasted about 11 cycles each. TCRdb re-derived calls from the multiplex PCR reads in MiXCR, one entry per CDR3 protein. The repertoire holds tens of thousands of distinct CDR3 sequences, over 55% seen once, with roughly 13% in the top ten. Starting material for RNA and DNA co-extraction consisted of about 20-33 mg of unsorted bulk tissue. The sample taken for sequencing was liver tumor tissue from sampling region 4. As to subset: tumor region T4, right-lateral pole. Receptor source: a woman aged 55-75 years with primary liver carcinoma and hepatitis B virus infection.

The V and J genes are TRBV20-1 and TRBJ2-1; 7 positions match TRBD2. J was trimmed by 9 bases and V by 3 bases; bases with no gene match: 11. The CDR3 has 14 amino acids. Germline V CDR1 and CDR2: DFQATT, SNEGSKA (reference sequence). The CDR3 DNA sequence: TGCAGTGCTAGCGCCTCCGGGACTAATTTTGAGCAGTTCTTC. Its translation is CSASASGTNFEQFF.

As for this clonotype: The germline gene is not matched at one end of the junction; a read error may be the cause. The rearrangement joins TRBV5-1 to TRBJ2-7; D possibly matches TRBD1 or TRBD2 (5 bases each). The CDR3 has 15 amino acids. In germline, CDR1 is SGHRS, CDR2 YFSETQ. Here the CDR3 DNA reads TGTGCCAGCGGCCCCGGGACGATGAGCTCCTACGAGCAGTACTTC. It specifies CASGPGTMSSYEQYF.

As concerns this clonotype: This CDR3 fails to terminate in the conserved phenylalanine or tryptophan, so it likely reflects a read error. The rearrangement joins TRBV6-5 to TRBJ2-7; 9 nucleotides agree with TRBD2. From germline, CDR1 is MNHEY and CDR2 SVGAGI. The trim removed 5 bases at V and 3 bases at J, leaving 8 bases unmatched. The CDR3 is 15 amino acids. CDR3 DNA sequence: TGTGCCAGCAGTGAGGCGGCGGGAGGGTACTACGAGCAGTACTAC. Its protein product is CASSEAAGGYYEQYY.

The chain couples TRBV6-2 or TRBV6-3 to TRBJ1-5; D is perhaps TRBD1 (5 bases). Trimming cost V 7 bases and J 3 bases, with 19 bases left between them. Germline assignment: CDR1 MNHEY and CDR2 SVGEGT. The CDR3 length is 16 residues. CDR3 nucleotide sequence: TGTGCCAGCAACTCAAGTAGGGGAAGGAACAATCAGCCCCAGCATTTT. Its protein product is CASNSSRGRNNQPQHF.

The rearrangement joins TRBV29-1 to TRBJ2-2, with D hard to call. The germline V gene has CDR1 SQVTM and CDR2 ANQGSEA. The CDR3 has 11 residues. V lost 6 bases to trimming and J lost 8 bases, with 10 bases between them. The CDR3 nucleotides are TGCAGCGTCTACATGACTGGGGAGCTGTTTTTT. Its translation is CSVYMTGELFF.

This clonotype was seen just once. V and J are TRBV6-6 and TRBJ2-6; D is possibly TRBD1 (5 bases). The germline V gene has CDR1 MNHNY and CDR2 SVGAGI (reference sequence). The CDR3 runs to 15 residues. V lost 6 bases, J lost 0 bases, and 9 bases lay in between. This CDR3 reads CASSQTVSGANVLTF. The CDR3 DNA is TGTGCCAGCAGCCAGACAGTCTCTGGGGCCAACGTCCTGACTTTC.

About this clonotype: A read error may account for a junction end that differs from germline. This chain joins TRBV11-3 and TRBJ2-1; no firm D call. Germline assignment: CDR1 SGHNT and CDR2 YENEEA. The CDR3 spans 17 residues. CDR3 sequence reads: CASSLEFVGPSYSEQFF. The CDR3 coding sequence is TGTGCCAGCAGCTTAGAGTTCGTCGGGCCTTCCTACAGTGAGCAGTTCTTC. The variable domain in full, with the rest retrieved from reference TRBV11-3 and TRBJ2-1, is EAGVVQSPRYKIIEKKQPVAFWCNPISGHNTLYWYLQNLGQGPELLIRYENEEAVDDSQLPKDRFSAERLKGVDSTLKIQPAELGDSAVYLCASSLEFVGPSYSEQFFGPGTRLTVL.

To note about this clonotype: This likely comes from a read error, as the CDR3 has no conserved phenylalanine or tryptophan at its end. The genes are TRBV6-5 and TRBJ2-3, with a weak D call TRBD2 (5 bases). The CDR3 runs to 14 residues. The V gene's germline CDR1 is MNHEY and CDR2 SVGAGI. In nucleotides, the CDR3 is TGTGCCAACAGTCCTAGCCCTCGTGATGGTACGCAGTATTCT. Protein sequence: CANSPSPRDGTQYS.

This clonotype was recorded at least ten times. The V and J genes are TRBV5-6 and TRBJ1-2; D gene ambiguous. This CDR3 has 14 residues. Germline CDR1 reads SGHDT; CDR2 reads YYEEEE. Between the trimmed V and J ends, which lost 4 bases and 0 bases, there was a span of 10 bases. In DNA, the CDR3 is TGTGCCAGCAGCAATCTAGGGCCTAACTATGGCTACACCTTC. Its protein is CASSNLGPNYGYTF.

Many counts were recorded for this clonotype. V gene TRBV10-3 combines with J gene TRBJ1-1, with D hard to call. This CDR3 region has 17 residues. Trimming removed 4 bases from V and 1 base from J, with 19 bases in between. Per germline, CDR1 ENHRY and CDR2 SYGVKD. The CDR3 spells CAISARGFEGANTEAFF. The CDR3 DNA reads TGTGCCATCAGTGCCCGGGGATTTGAGGGAGCGAACACTGAAGCTTTCTTT.

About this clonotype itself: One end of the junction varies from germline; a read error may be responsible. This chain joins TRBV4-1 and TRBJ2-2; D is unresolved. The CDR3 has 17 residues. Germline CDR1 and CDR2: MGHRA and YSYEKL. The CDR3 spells CASSQLDMGFPTVELFF. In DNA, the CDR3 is TGCGCCAGCAGCCAACTAGACATGGGATTTCCGACCGTGGAGCTGTTTTTC.

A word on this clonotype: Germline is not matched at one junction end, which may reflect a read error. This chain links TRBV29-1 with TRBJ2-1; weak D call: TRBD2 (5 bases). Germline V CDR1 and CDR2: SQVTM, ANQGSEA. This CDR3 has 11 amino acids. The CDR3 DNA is TGCAGCGGGGCGGCTAGCAATGAGCAGCTCTTT. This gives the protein CSGAASNEQLF.

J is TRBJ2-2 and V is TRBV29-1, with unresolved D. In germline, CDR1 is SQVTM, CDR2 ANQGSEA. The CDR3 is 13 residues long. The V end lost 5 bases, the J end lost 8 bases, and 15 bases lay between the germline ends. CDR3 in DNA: TGCAGCGTTCCTGTTAGAGGCACTGGGGAGCTGTTTTTT. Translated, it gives CSVPVRGTGELFF.

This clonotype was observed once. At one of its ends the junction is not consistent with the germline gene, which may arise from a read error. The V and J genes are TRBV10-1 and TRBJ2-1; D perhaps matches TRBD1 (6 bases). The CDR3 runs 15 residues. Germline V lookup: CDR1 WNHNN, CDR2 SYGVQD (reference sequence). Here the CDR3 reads CASSDGQPAYNEHFF. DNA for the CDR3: TGCGCCAGCAGTGATGGACAGCCGGCCTACAATGAGCACTTCTTC.

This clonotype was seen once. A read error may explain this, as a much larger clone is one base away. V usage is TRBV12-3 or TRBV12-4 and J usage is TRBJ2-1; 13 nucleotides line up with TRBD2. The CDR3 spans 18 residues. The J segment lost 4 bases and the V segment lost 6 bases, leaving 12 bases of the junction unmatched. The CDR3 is CASSYGTSGITGYNEQFF. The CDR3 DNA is TGTGCCAGCAGCTACGGGACTAGCGGGATTACTGGGTACAATGAGCAGTTCTTC.

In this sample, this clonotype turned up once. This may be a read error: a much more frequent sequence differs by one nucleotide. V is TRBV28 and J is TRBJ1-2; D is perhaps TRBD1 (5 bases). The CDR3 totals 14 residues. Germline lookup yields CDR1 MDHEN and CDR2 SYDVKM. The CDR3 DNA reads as TGTGCCAGCACCGAAGTAAACAAGGGGATGGGCTACATCTTC. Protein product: CASTEVNKGMGYIF.

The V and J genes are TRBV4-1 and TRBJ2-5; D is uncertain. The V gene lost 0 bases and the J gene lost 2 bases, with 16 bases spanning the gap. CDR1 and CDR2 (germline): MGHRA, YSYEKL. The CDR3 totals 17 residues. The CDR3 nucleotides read TGCGCCAGCAGCCAAGATTTCACTCGACTGGCACAAGAGACCCAGTACTTC. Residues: CASSQDFTRLAQETQYF.

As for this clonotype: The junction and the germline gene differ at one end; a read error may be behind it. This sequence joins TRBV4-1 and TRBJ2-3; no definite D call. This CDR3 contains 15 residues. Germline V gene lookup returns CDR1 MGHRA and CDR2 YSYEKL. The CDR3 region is CASSPLPSTTNTQYF. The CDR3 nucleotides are TGTGCCAGCAGCCCCTTACCCTCCACCACAAATACGCAGTATTTT.

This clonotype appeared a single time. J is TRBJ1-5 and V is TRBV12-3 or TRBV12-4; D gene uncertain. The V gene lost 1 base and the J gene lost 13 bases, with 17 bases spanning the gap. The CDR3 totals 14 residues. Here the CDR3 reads CASSLVNSNQSQHF. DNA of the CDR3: TGTGCCAGCAGTTTAGTCAATAGCAATCAGTCTCAGCATTTT.

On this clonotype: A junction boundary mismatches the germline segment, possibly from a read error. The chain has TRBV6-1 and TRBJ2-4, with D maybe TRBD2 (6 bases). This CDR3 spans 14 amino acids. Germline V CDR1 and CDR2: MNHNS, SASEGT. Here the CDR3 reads CASRNKGLQNIQNF. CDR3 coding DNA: TGTGCCAGCAGAAACAAGGGACTTCAAAACATTCAGAATTTC.